Shown below are 25 T cell receptor beta chains from a single sample sequenced in a study of blood T cell repertoires in COVID-19 (TCRdb year 2020). Libraries came from the immunoSEQ multiplex PCR assay. TCRdb re-hosts the immuneACCESS table, in-frame sequences only. Its copies lack some clones; in the studies checked, an unresolved V gene accounts for under half of them, and the cause for the rest is not known. This sample gives 180,000 or so clones in total; about 83% of them show up just once. The top ten constitute approximately 5% of the sample. Sample: PBMCs or T cells enriched from blood (not recorded which). The receptor set was obtained from a man in his forties with acute COVID-19.

The rearrangement joins TRBV4-3 to TRBJ2-2, with 10 bases matching TRBD1. The CDR3 totals 17 residues. Germline CDR1 and CDR2: LGHNA and YSLEER. V lost 2 bases to trimming and J lost 4 bases; unmatched junction nucleotides: 7. The CDR3 DNA follows: TGCGCCAGCAGCCAAATGGGACAGGGGATCTTCACCGGGGAGCTGTTTTTT. Its protein is CASSQMGQGIFTGELFF.

V gene TRBV30 combines with J gene TRBJ1-5; no definite D call. V lost 0 bases and J 0 bases, leaving 30 bases between the germline ends. The CDR3 consists of 22 residues. CDR1 GTSNPN and CDR2 SVGIG come from the germline V gene (reference sequence). CDR3 sequence: CAWSVQEEGGSTSTCSNQPQHF. The CDR3 DNA sequence: TGTGCCTGGAGTGTACAAGAGGAGGGAGGAAGTACTTCCACCTGTAGCAATCAGCCCCAGCATTTT.

This clone appeared a single time. The V call is TRBV7-9, the J call TRBJ2-6; D is undetermined. Trimming left V 5 bases short and J 4 bases short, with 15 bases between. CDR1 SEHNR and CDR2 FQNEAQ come from the germline V gene (reference sequence). This CDR3 contains 16 residues. The CDR3: CASSPILTPGANVLTF. Written as DNA, the CDR3 is TGTGCCAGCAGCCCTATACTGACACCCGGGGCCAACGTCCTGACTTTC.

There are a few counts of this clone. CDR3 region: CASRRGGGPTDNSPLHF. The CDR3 coding sequence is TGTGCCAGCAGGAGGGGTGGGGGCCCAACGGATAATTCACCCCTCCACTTT. V gene TRBV7-3 combines with J gene TRBJ1-6; a possible D gene is TRBD1 (6 bases). CDR3 length equals 17 residues. Trimming pared 6 bases from V and 5 bases from J, leaving 20 bases between. CDR1 is SGHTA and CDR2 is FQGTGA in the germline V gene.

This clone has just one count. This rearrangement joins TRBV4-3 to TRBJ2-2, with 8 bases identical to TRBD1. After removal of 4 bases from V and 4 bases from J, the junction contained 11 bases not matched to a gene. CDR1 and CDR2 (germline): LGHNA, YSLEER. The CDR3 is 17 residues long. CDR3 nucleotides: TGCGCCAGCAGCCTGTCAGGGGGCGGGTCCTTCACCGGGGAGCTGTTTTTT. The encoded protein is CASSLSGGGSFTGELFF.

The V gene is TRBV5-1, the J gene TRBJ2-1; 13 nucleotides line up with TRBD2. V was pared by 0 bases and J by 13 bases, with 4 bases of the junction left unmatched. The CDR3 consists of 14 residues. Looked up from germline, CDR1 is SGHRS and CDR2 is YFSETQ. As DNA, the CDR3 is TGCGCCAGCAGCTTGGACTGGACTAGCGGGAGTCAGTTCTTC. Translation: CASSLDWTSGSQFF.

This clone has a single count. The chain joins TRBV19 to TRBJ2-1; possible D gene TRBD2, 7 bases. Trimming stripped 3 bases from V and 5 bases from J, with 14 bases between. CDR1 and CDR2 (germline): LNHDA, SQIVND (reference sequence). There are 15 residues in the CDR3. CDR3 amino acids: CASSILRGGNNEQFF. In DNA form, the CDR3 reads TGTGCCAGTAGTATTCTGAGGGGGGGGAACAATGAGCAGTTCTTC.

The V call is TRBV18, the J call TRBJ2-6; D is possibly TRBD1 (5 bases). The germline CDR1 and CDR2 sequences are KGHSH and LQKENI. Trimming stripped 7 bases from V and 0 bases from J, with 13 bases between. The CDR3 consists of 16 residues. For the CDR3, the DNA is TGTGCCAGCTTCAGGGAAGCGTCCTCTGGGGCCAACGTCCTGACTTTC. It translates to CASFREASSGANVLTF.

This chain connects TRBV7-6 to TRBJ2-7; the match to TRBD2 covers 7 bases. This CDR3 comprises 13 residues. Germline CDR1 and CDR2: SGHVS and FNYEAQ. The ends lost 5 bases at V and 7 bases at J; junction bases unmatched: 8. For the CDR3, the DNA is TGTGCCAGCAGCAACGGACTAGGCGAAGAGCAGTACTTC. Its translation is CASSNGLGEEQYF.

This chain uses TRBV27 with TRBJ2-7; 8 bases fit TRBD1. Germline V gene lookup returns CDR1 MNHEY and CDR2 SMNVEV (reference sequence). V was clipped by 3 bases and J by 0 bases; unmatched bases: 7. This CDR3 is 16 amino acids long. The CDR3 bases are TGTGCCAGCAGTTTCGCCCGACAGGGGAACTCCTACGAGCAGTACTTC. Amino acids: CASSFARQGNSYEQYF.

The chain couples TRBV28 to TRBJ2-6; tentatively, D is TRBD1 (5 bases). The germline gives CDR1 MDHEN, CDR2 SYDVKM. The CDR3 totals 17 residues. Trimming stripped 6 bases from V and 1 base from J, with 16 bases between. The DNA of the CDR3 is TGTGCCAGCAGATCCAGGGAATTGATATCTGGGGCCAACGTCCTGACTTTC. Translation: CASRSRELISGANVLTF.

The CDR3 bases are TGTGCCAGCAGCCCCCGTGTAGGAGCCTACAATGAGCAGTTCTTC. Its protein product is CASSPRVGAYNEQFF. V is TRBV9 and J is TRBJ2-1; D unclear. Trimming pared 4 bases from V and 2 bases from J, leaving 13 bases between. Germline V gives CDR1 SGDLS, CDR2 YYNGEE. The CDR3 extends over 15 amino acids.

This clone appeared a few times. This sequence joins TRBV5-1 and TRBJ1-5, with D unresolved. The germline V gene encodes CDR1 SGHRS and CDR2 YFSETQ. Deletions cut 4 bases from V and 5 bases from J, with 10 bases between. This CDR3 is built from 13 residues. The CDR3 bases are TGCGCCAGCAGCCTCGGGGAGTATCAGCCCCAGCATTTT. Translated, it gives CASSLGEYQPQHF.

In the case of this clone: Other DNA sequences in the sample encode the same CDR3. The genes are TRBV28 and TRBJ2-3; 8 nucleotides match TRBD1. CDR3 length equals 14 residues. The germline CDR1 and CDR2 sequences are MDHEN and SYDVKM. With 3 bases clipped from V and 9 bases from J, the junction kept 8 bases outside the gene matches. Written as DNA, the CDR3 is TGTGCCAGCAGTTTCCTGTCGACAGGGGCGACGCAGTATTTT. Translated, it gives CASSFLSTGATQYF.

In DNA form, the CDR3 reads TGTGCCAGTAGTATCGTTGGAAGGACATCGACCTTAAATCAGCCCCAGCATTTT. Translation: CASSIVGRTSTLNQPQHF. The rearrangement links TRBV19 to TRBJ1-5, with D maybe TRBD1 (5 bases). The V and J ends lost 3 bases and 4 bases respectively, with 22 bases between them. The CDR3 loop spans 18 amino acids. Germline V gene data show CDR1 as LNHDA and CDR2 as SQIVND (reference sequence).

This clone was counted a single time. As DNA, the CDR3 is TGTGCCAGCAGTTACGGAGTTGCCAAAAACATTCAGTACTTC. It yields the protein CASSYGVAKNIQYF. V gene TRBV6-2 or TRBV6-3 combines with J gene TRBJ2-4; D ambiguous. V dropped 2 bases and J dropped 1 base, with 6 bases sitting between them. The CDR3 covers 14 residues. CDR1 is MNHEY and CDR2 is SVGEGT in the germline V gene.

V gene TRBV19 combines with J gene TRBJ2-3; the D gene is possibly TRBD2 (5 bases). Germline V gene data show CDR1 as LNHDA and CDR2 as SQIVND (reference sequence). V lost 5 bases, J lost 6 bases, and 18 bases lay in between. The CDR3 has 15 residues. As DNA, the CDR3 is TGTGCCAGTAGTGCCCCCCGCGGTAGCGCGGATACGCAGTATTTT. The encoded protein is CASSAPRGSADTQYF.

V gene TRBV20-1 combines with J gene TRBJ2-7; TRBD2 is a possible D gene (5 bases). Trimming removed 3 bases from V and 4 bases from J, with 7 bases in between. From germline, CDR1 is DFQATT and CDR2 SNEGSKA (reference sequence). The CDR3 loop spans 11 amino acids. The CDR3 DNA reads as TGCAGTGCTAGGGACTTATACGAGCAGTACTTC. It yields the protein CSARDLYEQYF.

The chain employs TRBV5-4 and TRBJ2-1; D is possibly TRBD2 (6 bases). Trimming took off 0 bases at V and 7 bases at J, with 17 bases between the two ends. This CDR3 is built from 16 residues. The germline gives CDR1 SGHNT, CDR2 YYREEE (reference sequence). The CDR3 region is CASSLALAGSRNEQFF. In DNA, the CDR3 is TGTGCCAGCAGCTTGGCCTTGGCCGGGAGTAGGAATGAGCAGTTCTTC.

This clone has only a few counts. The chain has TRBV29-1 and TRBJ1-2; the match to TRBD1 covers 7 bases. The CDR3 covers 12 residues. The V gene's germline CDR1 is SQVTM and CDR2 ANQGSEA. With V trimmed by 5 bases and J by 13 bases, 13 bases remained unmatched. This chain's CDR3 is CSVSRDSGLCTF. The CDR3 DNA sequence: TGCAGCGTTAGCCGGGACAGCGGGTTGTGCACCTTC.

The rearrangement uses TRBV12-5 and TRBJ2-3; tentative D call: TRBD1 (5 bases). CDR1 is LGHNT, CDR2 FRNRAP, per germline. Trimming removed 4 bases at V and 5 bases at J, with 13 bases between. The CDR3 sequence is 14 residues long. CDR3 in DNA: TGTGCTAGTGGTTCTAAGGGGCTCGGAGATACGCAGTATTTT. Encoded protein: CASGSKGLGDTQYF.

This CDR3 is CASSRGSGTSGNNEQFF. The DNA of the CDR3 is TGTGCCAGCTCACGCGGGAGTGGGACTAGCGGTAACAATGAGCAGTTCTTC. The rearrangement uses TRBV18 and TRBJ2-1, with TRBD2 identical over 11 bases. V dropped 4 bases and J dropped 5; count of bases not matched to a gene: 10. Germline V gives CDR1 KGHSH, CDR2 LQKENI. This CDR3 spans 17 amino acids.

This chain connects TRBV5-6 to TRBJ1-6; a weak D match, TRBD1 (5 bases). This CDR3 spans 14 amino acids. Trimming cost V 4 bases and J 10 bases, with 15 bases left between them. From germline, CDR1 is SGHDT and CDR2 YYEEEE. Written as DNA, the CDR3 is TGTGCCAGCAGCCCCTGGGGGGAGATCTCACCCCTCCACTTT. Its translation is CASSPWGEISPLHF.

The chain combines TRBV6-5 with TRBJ2-7; a possible D gene is TRBD2 (6 bases). This CDR3 has 15 amino acids. CDR1 MNHEY and CDR2 SVGAGI come from the germline V gene. Between the trimmed V and J ends, which lost 6 bases and 0 bases, there was a span of 15 bases. The CDR3 reads CASSQPLASSYEQYF. In DNA, the CDR3 is TGTGCCAGCAGCCAACCTCTAGCGAGCTCCTACGAGCAGTACTTC.

The CDR3 DNA reads TGTGCCAGTAGTACCGACAGGGTTTGCACCTTC. This gives the protein CASSTDRVCTF. This chain connects TRBV19 to TRBJ1-2, with 7 positions matching TRBD1. CDR3 length: 11 residues. V shed 4 bases, J shed 13 bases, and the junction held 6 bases outside the gene matches. The germline V gene encodes CDR1 LNHDA and CDR2 SQIVND (reference sequence). Full variable domain (outside the CDR3, taken from reference TRBV19 and TRBJ1-2): DGGITQSPKYLFRKEGQNVTLSCEQNLNHDAMYWYRQDPGQGLRLIYYSQIVNDFQKGDIAEGYSVSREKKESFPLTVTSAQKNPTAFYLCASSTDRVCTFGSGTRLTVV.